Below, 8 T cell receptor beta chains from the same sample are listed, as sequenced in a study of neurological immune-mediated disorders. TCRdb re-analysed the 5' RACE reads in MiXCR, keeping a single row per CDR3 protein. This table holds 25,000 to 35,000 distinct CDR3 sequences, 15% to 20% found once. Time point indicated: technical triplicate 3. The sequenced sample was CD4+ T cells from blood. These receptors were collected from a female donor with HTLV-1-associated myelopathy (HAM/TSP).

At least ten counts were recorded for this clonotype. The chain couples TRBV7-2 to TRBJ2-5; TRBD2 matches 8 bases. V lost 5 bases and J lost 5; bases outside the gene matches: 10. This CDR3 has 15 amino acids. Germline CDR1 SGHTA, CDR2 FQGNSA. CDR3 bases: TGTGCCAGCAGCCACATAGCGGGGCAGGGCGAGACCCAGTACTTC. Its protein is CASSHIAGQGETQYF. Full variable domain (missing parts from reference TRBV7-2 and TRBJ2-5): GAGVSQSPSNKVTEKGKDVELRCDPISGHTALYWYRQSLGQGLEFLIYFQGNSAPDKSGLPSDRFSAERTGGSVSTLTIQRTQQEDSAVYLCASSHIAGQGETQYFGPGTRLLVL.

This clonotype was picked up many times. V usage is TRBV2 and J usage is TRBJ2-7; 8 bases agree with TRBD1. The V segment lost 3 bases and the J segment 5 bases; nucleotides outside the gene matches: 3. The CDR3 covers 13 residues. Germline assignment: CDR1 SNHLY and CDR2 FYNNEI. Here the CDR3 DNA reads TGTGCCAGCAGTGATAACAGGGGGGACGAGCAGTACTTC. Protein: CASSDNRGDEQYF.

This clonotype showed up many times. J is TRBJ2-7 and V is TRBV28; 8 nucleotides agree with TRBD1. The V gene end was trimmed by 7 bases and the J gene end by 6 bases; junction bases not matched to a gene: 11. Germline V gives CDR1 MDHEN, CDR2 SYDVKM. The CDR3 totals 14 residues. CDR3 DNA sequence: TGTGCCAGCATTAGGCCGGACAGGGCTGGCGAGCAGTACTTC. Amino acid sequence: CASIRPDRAGEQYF.

This clonotype was seen at least ten times. The rearrangement uses TRBV9 and TRBJ2-1, with 8 bases fitting TRBD1. The junction had 7 bases not matched to a gene; V was cut back by 1 base and J by 7 bases. Germline CDR1 is SGDLS and CDR2 is YYNGEE. There are 15 residues in the CDR3. The CDR3 region has the DNA TGTGCCAGCAGCGTAAGTGGACAGGGTATGAATGAGCAGTTCTTC. Protein product: CASSVSGQGMNEQFF.

This clonotype was counted at least ten times. CDR3 sequence reads: CASEVGGIYEQYF. The CDR3 DNA reads TGTGCCAGCGAGGTAGGGGGGATCTACGAGCAGTACTTC. V and J are TRBV7-9 and TRBJ2-7; D might be TRBD1 or TRBD2, each matching 6 bases. The length of the CDR3 is 13 residues. V was trimmed by 8 bases and J by 3 bases, leaving 14 bases between them. Germline CDR1 is SEHNR and CDR2 is FQNEAQ (reference sequence).

This clonotype showed up many times. The rearrangement joins TRBV7-9 to TRBJ2-3, with TRBD1 identical over 8 bases. V shed 2 bases, J shed 5 bases, and the junction held 3 bases outside the gene matches. This CDR3 comprises 14 residues. Germline V gives CDR1 SEHNR, CDR2 FQNEAQ (reference sequence). This CDR3 reads CASSLQGAGDTQYF. In DNA form, the CDR3 reads TGTGCCAGCAGCTTACAGGGGGCGGGAGATACGCAGTATTTT.

This clonotype was observed at least ten times. The genes are TRBV20-1 and TRBJ2-1, with 12 nucleotides matching TRBD2. The CDR3 is 14 amino acids. Germline CDR1 is DFQATT and CDR2 is SNEGSKA (reference sequence). J was trimmed by 7 bases and V by 4 bases; bases with no gene match: 5. The CDR3 spells CSAMTSGSGNEQFF. CDR3 sequence (DNA): TGCAGTGCTATGACTAGCGGGAGTGGAAATGAGCAGTTCTTC.

In its sample, this clonotype is medium-sized. J is TRBJ1-1 and V is TRBV20-1; no definite D call. Trimming took off 6 bases at V and 7 bases at J, with 12 bases between the two ends. This CDR3 has 11 amino acids. The germline V gene has CDR1 DFQATT and CDR2 SNEGSKA (reference sequence). Here the CDR3 DNA reads TGCAGTGCGGCTATGGGTGGTGAAGCTTTCTTT. The encoded protein is CSAAMGGEAFF.